This T cell receptor (beta chain) was retrieved from a study of cytomegalovirus exposure and HLA in healthy donors. Points from the study as a whole: The likely explanation for a cluster of highly shared sequence variants was sequencing artifact. Several top significant clusters appeared, in a later analysis, to be linked to common viral pathogens.

The CDR3 is 13 amino acids. Germline V gene lookup returns CDR1 MNHEY and CDR2 SMNVEV (reference sequence). Primers: 60 Vbeta forward and 13 Jbeta reverse. Sequencing used immunoSEQ multiplex PCR; TCRdb keeps in-frame clones, though not all of them. The table has 150,000 to 200,000 clones, 75% to 85% seen once; the top ten hold approximately 2.4%. Worth noting for this clone: The antigen remains unidentified. An end of the junction differs from the germline gene, which may be a read error.

This chain links TRBV27 with TRBJ2-3; no definite D call. Material: PBMCs. This receptor was taken from a woman aged 45-59 years in good health and CMV-seronegative. The CDR3 nucleotides are TGTGCCAGCAGCACCCGAAGCAAAGATACGCAGTATTTT. Its protein product is CASSTRSKDTQYF.